This T cell receptor beta chain appears in the sequencing data of a study of blood T cell repertoires in COVID-19. Across the whole study: Samples taken during acute and convalescent COVID-19 were collected in the United States, Italy and Spain. Sources were T cells, B-cell-depleted T cells, or PBMCs; the material itself was cDNA or gDNA.

In the authors' workflow: For nucleated cells, counts were estimated from reference gene primer amplification. The table came from immunoSEQ multiplex PCR; TCRdb's copy has only in-frame clones and leaves some out. The DNA was the basis for D and trimming; V, J and clone size are from that table. The data hold more than 150,000 clones, with around three quarters observed a single time. Unmatched junction bases numbered 4, after V lost 3 bases and J lost 1 base. This CDR3 has 16 amino acids. CDR1 is SGHNT and CDR2 is YYREEE in the germline V gene (reference sequence). The sample comprised peripheral blood. The gene calls are TRBV5-4 and TRBJ2-2; 9 nucleotides match TRBD1. This receptor was taken from a man aged 60 to 69 with active or convalescent COVID-19. The CDR3 loop is CASSSTGGQNTGELFF. CDR3 coding DNA: TGTGCCAGCAGCTCTACAGGGGGCCAGAACACCGGGGAGCTGTTTTTT.